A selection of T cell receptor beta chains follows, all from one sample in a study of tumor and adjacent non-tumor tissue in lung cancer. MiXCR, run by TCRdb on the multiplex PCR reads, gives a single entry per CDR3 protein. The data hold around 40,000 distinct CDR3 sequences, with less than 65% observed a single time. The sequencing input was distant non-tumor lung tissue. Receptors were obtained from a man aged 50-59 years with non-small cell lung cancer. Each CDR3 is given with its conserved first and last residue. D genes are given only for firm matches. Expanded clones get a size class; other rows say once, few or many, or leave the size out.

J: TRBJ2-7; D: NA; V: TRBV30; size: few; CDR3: CAWAPMLYEQYF; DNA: TGTGCCTGGGCCCCGATGTTATACGAGCAGTACTTC
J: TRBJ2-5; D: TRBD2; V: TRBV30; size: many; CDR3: CAWSGTSGTTQYF; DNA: TGTGCCTGGAGCGGGACTAGCGGGACGACCCAGTACTTC
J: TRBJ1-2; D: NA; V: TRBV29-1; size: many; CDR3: CSVVQTNYGYTF; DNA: TGCAGCGTTGTTCAGACTAACTATGGCTACACCTTC
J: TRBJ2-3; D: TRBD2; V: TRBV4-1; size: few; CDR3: CANSQPVGLAGVSDTQYF; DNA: TGCGCCAACAGCCAACCTGTGGGACTAGCGGGAGTTTCAGATACGCAGTATTTT
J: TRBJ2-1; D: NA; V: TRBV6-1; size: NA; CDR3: CVSSPKGNNEQSF; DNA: TGTGTCAGCAGCCCGAAAGGGAACAATGAGCAGTCCTTC
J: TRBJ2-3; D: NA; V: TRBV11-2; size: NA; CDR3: CATSHRDTQYF; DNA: TGTGCCACCAGTCACAGAGATACGCAGTATTTT
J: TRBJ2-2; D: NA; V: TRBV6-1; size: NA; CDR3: CASARKGETGELFF; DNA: TGTGCCAGCGCCAGAAAGGGGGAAACCGGGGAGCTGTTTTTT
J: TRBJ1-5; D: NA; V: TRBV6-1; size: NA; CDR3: CASSEDWAGNYKPQHF; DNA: TGTGCCAGTAGTGAAGACTGGGCAGGCAACTATAAGCCCCAGCATTTT
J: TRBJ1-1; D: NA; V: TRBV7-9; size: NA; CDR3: CASSMRSLGLNSEAFF; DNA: TGTGCCAGCAGCATGAGGAGTTTGGGATTGAACAGTGAAGCTTTCTTT
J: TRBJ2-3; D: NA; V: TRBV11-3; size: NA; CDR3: CASSFSSNTDTQYF; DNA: TGTGCCAGTAGCTTCTCATCCAACACAGATACGCAGTATTTT
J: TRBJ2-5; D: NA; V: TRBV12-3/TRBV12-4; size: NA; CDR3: CASRGEEIKYF; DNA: TGTGCCAGCAGGGGAGAGGAGATCAAGTACTTC
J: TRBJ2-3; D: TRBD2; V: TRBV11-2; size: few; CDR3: CASSLFSAAGVRGTDMQYF; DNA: TGTGCCAGCAGCTTATTTAGTGCGGCGGGAGTACGAGGCACGGATATGCAGTATTTT
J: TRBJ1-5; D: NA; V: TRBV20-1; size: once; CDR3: CSATGRAPYKNQPRHF; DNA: TGCAGTGCCACGGGGCGGGCCCCCTATAAGAATCAGCCCCGGCATTTT
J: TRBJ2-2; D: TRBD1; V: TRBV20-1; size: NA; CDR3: CSARDSDRQGTTGELLF; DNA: TGCAGTGCTAGGGATTCGGATCGACAGGGGACCACCGGGGAGCTGCTTTTT
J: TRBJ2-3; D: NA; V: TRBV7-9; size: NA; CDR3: CASSRSLDTQYF; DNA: TGTGCCAGCAGCCGCAGCCTTGATACGCAGTATTTT
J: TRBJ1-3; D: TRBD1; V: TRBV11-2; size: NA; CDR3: CASSLTTGKSSGNNIYF; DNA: TGTGCCAGCAGCTTGACGACAGGGAAAAGCTCTGGAAACAACATATATTTT